The T cell receptor (beta chain) described here comes from a study of blood T cell repertoires in COVID-19. Study details: The United States, Italy and Spain were the sources of the acute and convalescent COVID-19 samples. From T cells, B-cell-depleted T cells, or PBMCs came the material, which was cDNA or gDNA.

Per the original methods: How many nucleated cells were present was estimated from reference gene primer amplification. Method: immunoSEQ multiplex PCR; TCRdb's copy keeps in-frame clones and lacks some. That table gives V, J and clone size, and the DNA gave D and trimming. The sample contains roughly 110,000 clones, about three quarters of which appear only once. V gave up 2 bases and J gave up 7 bases, with 14 bases separating them. The germline V gene has CDR1 SGHDN and CDR2 FVKESK. This CDR3 spans 14 amino acids. Sequencing was done on a sample of peripheral blood. The J gene is TRBJ1-1, the V gene TRBV14; D might be TRBD1 (5 bases). This clonotype was obtained from a man aged 65 to 79 with acute or convalescent COVID-19. Written as DNA, the CDR3 is TGTGCCAGCAGCCAAATGGGGCAGGAGGGTGAAGCTTTCTTT. Amino acids: CASSQMGQEGEAFF.